The 28 T cell receptor beta chains in this list originate from one sample, sequenced in a study of blood T cell repertoires in COVID-19. Assay used: immunoSEQ multiplex PCR; TCRdb lists only in-frame clones, some missing. The sample carries about 45,000 clones, about four fifths recorded once. The specimen was peripheral blood. These receptors came from a human donor in a cohort sampled during active COVID-19.

The gene calls are TRBV2 and TRBJ2-2; 11 nucleotides match TRBD2. Germline CDR1 is SNHLY and CDR2 is FYNNEI. With V trimmed by 5 bases and J by 3 bases, 2 bases remained unmatched. The CDR3 is 15 residues long. In DNA form, the CDR3 reads TGTGCCAGCAGTACTAGCGGGAGTCACACCGGGGAGCTGTTTTTT. Its translation: CASSTSGSHTGELFF.

This chain links TRBV10-2 with TRBJ1-1; 7 bases align to TRBD1. Germline values: CDR1 WSHSY, CDR2 SAAADI. The CDR3 totals 14 residues. J gave up 3 bases and V 6 bases, and 7 bases lay outside the gene matches. The CDR3 here is CASRGSGGYTEAFF. The CDR3 region has the DNA TGCGCCAGCAGGGGCTCAGGGGGATACACTGAAGCTTTCTTT.

The gene calls are TRBV6-1 and TRBJ2-5; tentatively, D is TRBD1 (5 bases). CDR1 MNHNS and CDR2 SASEGT come from the germline V gene. V was shortened by 2 bases and J by 6 bases, with 16 bases between the two germline ends. The CDR3 length is 15 residues. The CDR3 spells CASSESSGFPKTQYF. CDR3 coding DNA: TGTGCCAGCAGTGAATCTTCAGGGTTTCCGAAGACCCAGTACTTC.

This chain connects TRBV5-1 to TRBJ2-3; D is possibly TRBD1 (5 bases). The V end lost 0 bases, the J end lost 0 bases, and 11 bases lay between the germline ends. This CDR3 is built from 16 residues. CDR1 and CDR2 (germline): SGHRS, YFSETQ. CDR3 DNA: TGCGCCAGCAGCTTGGGCCAGGGTACTAGCACAGATACGCAGTATTTT. Translation: CASSLGQGTSTDTQYF. Filled out from reference TRBV5-1 and TRBJ2-3, the complete variable domain reads KAGVTQTPRYLIKTRGQQVTLSCSPISGHRSVSWYQQTPGQGLQFLFEYFSETQRNKGNFPGRFSGRQFSNSRSEMNVSTLELGDSALYLCASSLGQGTSTDTQYFGPGTRLTVL.

The rearrangement uses TRBV5-1 and TRBJ2-7; 7 positions match TRBD1. Germline values: CDR1 SGHRS, CDR2 YFSETQ. The CDR3 length is 16 residues. V shed 4 bases, J shed 5 bases, and the junction held 15 bases outside the gene matches. The CDR3 DNA reads TGCGCCAGCAGCCTGATTTTGACAGGGAATTTCGACGAGCAGTACTTC. Protein sequence: CASSLILTGNFDEQYF. The variable domain in full, completed from reference TRBV5-1 and TRBJ2-7, reads KAGVTQTPRYLIKTRGQQVTLSCSPISGHRSVSWYQQTPGQGLQFLFEYFSETQRNKGNFPGRFSGRQFSNSRSEMNVSTLELGDSALYLCASSLILTGNFDEQYFGPGTRLTVT.

The chain combines TRBV6-6 with TRBJ1-5; 8 positions match TRBD1. The germline V gene encodes CDR1 MNHNY and CDR2 SVGAGI (reference sequence). With 2 bases clipped from V and 6 bases from J, the junction kept 9 bases outside the gene matches. This CDR3 spans 16 amino acids. CDR3 in DNA: TGTGCCAGCAGTTACGAGAGCAGGGGGCGGGTTCAGCCCCAGCATTTT. It is translated as CASSYESRGRVQPQHF.

The chain carries TRBV10-3 and TRBJ2-7, with 7 bases that match TRBD2. The ends lost 4 bases at V and 2 bases at J; junction bases unmatched: 8. The CDR3 spans 15 residues. Germline V gives CDR1 ENHRY, CDR2 SYGVKD. The CDR3 protein is CAISVAGEGAYEQYF. The CDR3 DNA follows: TGTGCCATCAGTGTCGCGGGAGAGGGCGCCTACGAGCAGTACTTC.

This chain connects TRBV29-1 to TRBJ2-1, with D possibly being TRBD1 (6 bases). The CDR3 has 11 residues. Trimming shortened V by 5 bases and J by 4 bases, and 6 bases separated the two germline ends. Germline CDR1 SQVTM, CDR2 ANQGSEA. DNA for the CDR3: TGCAGCGTTACAGGGTACAATGAGCAGTTCTTC. It encodes CSVTGYNEQFF.

This chain connects TRBV10-3 to TRBJ2-7, with a tentative D call TRBD1 (6 bases). The CDR3 extends over 16 amino acids. Per germline, CDR1 ENHRY and CDR2 SYGVKD. V lost 4 bases and J 1 base, leaving 17 bases between the germline ends. CDR3 region: CAISVAQTGFSYEQYF. The CDR3 region has the DNA TGTGCCATCAGTGTCGCTCAAACAGGGTTTTCCTACGAGCAGTACTTC.

V gene TRBV9 combines with J gene TRBJ1-2; 10 positions agree with TRBD1. Germline V gene lookup returns CDR1 SGDLS and CDR2 YYNGEE. CDR3 length: 17 amino acids. V shed 4 bases and J 5 bases; nucleotides not matched to a gene: 14. CDR3 protein: CASSFRDRGAGGYGYTF. Written as DNA, the CDR3 is TGTGCCAGCAGCTTCCGGGACAGGGGAGCTGGTGGGTATGGCTACACCTTC.

The chain is built from TRBV27 and TRBJ2-7, with 11 bases identical to TRBD2. V dropped 5 bases and J dropped 1; count of bases not matched to a gene: 7. CDR1 MNHEY and CDR2 SMNVEV come from the germline V gene (reference sequence). This CDR3 comprises 16 residues. CDR3 sequence: CASSPSGLAASYEQYF. The CDR3 DNA is TGTGCCAGCAGTCCGTCGGGACTAGCGGCGTCCTACGAGCAGTACTTC.

The rearrangement links TRBV30 to TRBJ1-2, with 8 bases that match TRBD1. Trimming cost V 6 bases and J 3 bases; bases outside gene matches: 9. The CDR3 spans 14 residues. The germline gives CDR1 GTSNPN, CDR2 SVGIG (reference sequence). CDR3 region: CACRRQGRDYGYTF. For the CDR3, the DNA is TGTGCCTGTAGAAGACAGGGGAGGGACTATGGCTACACCTTC.

This clone was picked up a small number of times. V and J are TRBV2 and TRBJ2-7, with 7 bases fitting TRBD2. Unmatched junction bases numbered 5, after V lost 6 bases and J lost 0 bases. The CDR3 consists of 14 residues. Looked up from germline, CDR1 is SNHLY and CDR2 is FYNNEI. CDR3 bases: TGTGCCAGCAGAGGGACTACGAACTCCTACGAGCAGTACTTC. It encodes CASRGTTNSYEQYF.

The chain links TRBV7-2 to TRBJ1-2; possibly TRBD1 for D (6 bases). The CDR3 contains 15 residues. The V end lost 1 base, the J end lost 4 bases, and 13 bases lay between the germline ends. Germline lookup yields CDR1 SGHTA and CDR2 FQGNSA. The chain's CDR3 is CASSLDSTGTYGYTF. CDR3 in DNA: TGTGCCAGCAGCTTAGATAGTACAGGGACCTATGGCTACACCTTC.

The chain has TRBV30 and TRBJ1-2; TRBD1 matches 8 bases. CDR3 length: 13 residues. Trimming removed 2 bases from V and 6 bases from J; junction bases left unmatched: 5. CDR1 and CDR2 (germline): GTSNPN, SVGIG (reference sequence). This CDR3 reads CAWSFQGANGYTF. The CDR3 bases are TGTGCCTGGAGTTTCCAGGGGGCGAATGGCTACACCTTC.

This chain joins TRBV19 and TRBJ1-6; 11 bases align to TRBD1. V was clipped by 8 bases and J by 7 bases; unmatched bases: 4. The CDR3 spans 14 residues. Germline loops: CDR1 LNHDA, CDR2 SQIVND (reference sequence). DNA of the CDR3: TGTGCCAGTTCCGGGACAGGGGGGAATTCACCCCTCCACTTT. Protein sequence: CASSGTGGNSPLHF.

The chain joins TRBV6-5 to TRBJ2-1, with TRBD2 as a possible D gene (5 bases). CDR1 is MNHEY and CDR2 is SVGAGI in the germline V gene. This CDR3 spans 16 amino acids. Trimming stripped 0 bases from V and 0 bases from J, with 9 bases between. The DNA of the CDR3 is TGTGCCAGCAGTTACTCGTCGGAGGTCTCCTACAATGAGCAGTTCTTC. Its protein product is CASSYSSEVSYNEQFF.

The rearrangement joins TRBV28 to TRBJ2-5; D not certain. Per germline, CDR1 MDHEN and CDR2 SYDVKM. There are 12 residues in the CDR3. Deletions cut 4 bases from V and 7 bases from J, with 10 bases between. The CDR3 region is CASSSGSGTQYF. CDR3 nucleotides: TGTGCCAGCAGTTCCGGTTCGGGGACCCAGTACTTC. Filled out from reference TRBV28 and TRBJ2-5, the complete variable domain reads DVKVTQSSRYLVKRTGEKVFLECVQDMDHENMFWYRQDPGLGLRLIYFSYDVKMKEKGDIPEGYSVSREKKERFSLILESASTNQTSMYLCASSSGSGTQYFGPGTRLLVL.

The chain uses TRBV6-5 and TRBJ2-3; 8 bases match TRBD2. With V trimmed by 1 base and J by 4 bases, 4 bases remained unmatched. The CDR3 runs to 15 residues. Germline-derived CDR1 and CDR2 are MNHEY and SVGAGI. DNA of the CDR3: TGTGCCAGCAGTTACTACCGGACTAGCCCAGATACGCAGTATTTT. Translating gives CASSYYRTSPDTQYF.

CDR3 in amino acids: CASSRGLAGRRPDEQFF. In DNA, the CDR3 is TGTGCCAGCAGCCGGGGACTAGCGGGGCGCCGGCCCGATGAGCAGTTCTTC. The rearrangement uses TRBV5-4 and TRBJ2-1; the match to TRBD2 covers 13 bases. CDR1 and CDR2 from the germline V gene are SGHNT and YYREEE (reference sequence). This CDR3 spans 17 amino acids. V lost 4 bases, J lost 8 bases, and 12 bases stayed unmatched.

The chain employs TRBV28 and TRBJ2-1, with a tentative D call TRBD1 (6 bases). Per germline, CDR1 MDHEN and CDR2 SYDVKM. Deletions cut 4 bases from V and 0 bases from J, with 19 bases between. The CDR3 is 18 amino acids. CDR3 loop: CASSSAIPDRSSYNEQFF. DNA of the CDR3: TGTGCCAGCAGTTCCGCAATACCCGACAGGAGCTCCTACAATGAGCAGTTCTTC.

This chain links TRBV28 with TRBJ2-4; D possibly corresponds to TRBD1 (5 bases). Between the trimmed V and J ends, which lost 5 bases and 0 bases, there was a span of 17 bases. CDR1 MDHEN and CDR2 SYDVKM come from the germline V gene. The CDR3 loop spans 17 amino acids. The CDR3 reads CASSGADSAVAKNIQYF. CDR3 nucleotide sequence: TGTGCCAGCAGTGGGGCCGACAGCGCGGTAGCCAAAAACATTCAGTACTTC.

This clone has only a few counts. This rearrangement joins TRBV4-2 to TRBJ2-3; D perhaps matches TRBD2 (5 bases). V lost 4 bases, J lost 0 bases, and 11 bases lay in between. CDR1 is LGHNA and CDR2 is YNFKEQ in the germline V gene. The CDR3 runs to 15 residues. The CDR3 DNA reads TGTGCCAGCAGCCTCAGCGGATCTAGCACAGATACGCAGTATTTT. Translated: CASSLSGSSTDTQYF.

The chain recombines TRBV15 with TRBJ2-5; D may be TRBD2 (5 bases). CDR1 is LNHNV, CDR2 YYDKDF, per germline (reference sequence). V was pared by 0 bases and J by 3 bases, with 11 bases between. This CDR3 is 15 amino acids long. The CDR3 spells CATSRDPSGKETQYF. CDR3 nucleotide sequence: TGTGCCACCAGCAGAGATCCAAGCGGAAAAGAGACCCAGTACTTC.

As DNA, the CDR3 is TGCGCCAGCAGCATAATCCAAGGAGGGACTGAAGCTTTCTTT. It is translated as CASSIIQGGTEAFF. V usage is TRBV5-1 and J usage is TRBJ1-1; no firm D call. With 4 bases removed from V and 5 bases from J, the gap between germline ends came to 15 bases. The germline gives CDR1 SGHRS, CDR2 YFSETQ. The CDR3 length is 14 residues.

The V and J genes are TRBV6-2 or TRBV6-3 and TRBJ2-7, with 13 bases that match TRBD2. Germline V gives CDR1 MNHEY, CDR2 SVGEGT. After removal of 4 bases from V and 3 bases from J, the junction contained 6 bases not matched to a gene. CDR3 length equals 16 residues. The CDR3 protein is CASSFPGLAGRYEQYF. The CDR3 bases are TGTGCCAGCAGTTTCCCGGGACTAGCGGGACGCTACGAGCAGTACTTC.

The rearrangement links TRBV30 to TRBJ1-6; weak D call: TRBD1 (5 bases). This CDR3 is 17 amino acids long. The V gene lost 4 bases and the J gene lost 2 bases, with 18 bases spanning the gap. Per germline, CDR1 GTSNPN and CDR2 SVGIG (reference sequence). In DNA form, the CDR3 reads TGTGCCTGGAAGGGCACAGGATTCAATGCCTATAATTCACCCCTCCACTTT. It codes for CAWKGTGFNAYNSPLHF.

This chain joins TRBV5-5 and TRBJ2-1; 11 bases match TRBD1. Germline V lookup: CDR1 SGHKS, CDR2 YYEKEE (reference sequence). The CDR3 spans 15 residues. J lost 9 bases, V lost 4 bases, and 9 bases had no gene match. CDR3 sequence (DNA): TGTGCCAGCAGCGAAAGGACAGGGGGCCGGGGTGAGCAGTTCTTC. Amino acids: CASSERTGGRGEQFF.